Following are 32 T cell receptor beta chains from one sample sequenced in a study of lymphopenia after photon versus proton radiotherapy. Here immunoSEQ multiplex PCR was the method, and the copy in TCRdb shows in-frame clones only, minus some. The sample has approximately 160,000 clones, around 85% seen once. The sequenced sample was peripheral blood, obtained from a patient treated with photon-based radiotherapy. Every receptor here comes from a man between 50 and 59 years old with gastric cancer.

This chain links TRBV6-5 with TRBJ1-1, with D tentatively TRBD1 (5 bases). Germline V gives CDR1 MNHEY, CDR2 SVGAGI. V dropped 0 bases and J dropped 5 bases, with 16 bases sitting between them. The CDR3 sequence is 16 residues long. Here the CDR3 reads CASSYSGGDGKTEAFF. In DNA, the CDR3 is TGTGCCAGCAGTTACTCGGGGGGGGACGGTAAGACTGAAGCTTTCTTT.

The CDR3 sequence is CASSVEPSVGSQYF. The CDR3 DNA is TGTGCCAGCAGCGTAGAGCCATCCGTGGGGTCCCAGTACTTC. This chain links TRBV9 with TRBJ2-5; no clear D. The germline V and J ends were trimmed by 0 bases and 9 bases, with 15 bases remaining between them. This CDR3 has 14 residues. Germline-derived CDR1 and CDR2 are SGDLS and YYNGEE.

This clone occurred a few times. V gene TRBV7-9 combines with J gene TRBJ2-6; D unclear. Trimming shortened V by 5 bases and J by 0 bases, and 11 bases separated the two germline ends. Germline CDR1 and CDR2: SEHNR and FQNEAQ (reference sequence). The CDR3 covers 16 residues. The CDR3, as DNA: TGTGCCAGCAGCGAGTCCACTCGCTCTGGGGCCAACGTCCTGACTTTC. Amino acid sequence: CASSESTRSGANVLTF.

This rearrangement joins TRBV5-1 to TRBJ2-5; the match to TRBD2 covers 10 bases. There are 17 residues in the CDR3. Germline-derived CDR1 and CDR2 are SGHRS and YFSETQ. J was trimmed by 5 bases and V by 3 bases; bases with no gene match: 13. The CDR3 is CASSSSNSGRRVETQYF. The CDR3 nucleotides read TGCGCCAGCAGCTCCTCAAATAGCGGGAGGAGGGTCGAGACCCAGTACTTC.

V and J are TRBV10-1 and TRBJ2-2; 7 positions match TRBD2. The V and J ends lost 2 bases and 5 bases, in that order; junction bases with no gene match: 2. The germline V gene has CDR1 WNHNN and CDR2 SYGVQD (reference sequence). The CDR3 is made up of 14 amino acids. The CDR3 coding sequence is TGCGCCAGCAGTGAGGGGGGACTAACCGGGGAGCTGTTTTTT. This codes for CASSEGGLTGELFF.

The J gene is TRBJ1-4, the V gene TRBV6-6; weak D call: TRBD1 (5 bases). Deletions cut 5 bases from V and 8 bases from J, with 15 bases between. Germline V gene sequence: CDR1 MNHNY, CDR2 SVGAGI (reference sequence). This CDR3 has 14 residues. CDR3 coding DNA: TGTGCCAGCAGTACCACAGGAGCGGTCGAAAAACTGTTTTTT. It yields the protein CASSTTGAVEKLFF.

The table lists this clone with a count of one. The rearrangement joins TRBV10-3 to TRBJ2-7; D gene ambiguous. Germline V gene sequence: CDR1 ENHRY, CDR2 SYGVKD. The CDR3 has 14 residues. V was pared by 10 bases and J by 3 bases, with 19 bases between. For the CDR3, the DNA is TGTGCCACCCCCTTCCCTAACCCGGTCTACGAGCAGTACTTC. It yields the protein CATPFPNPVYEQYF.

This rearrangement joins TRBV18 to TRBJ1-1, with D possibly TRBD1 on 5 matching bases. Germline-derived CDR1 and CDR2 are KGHSH and LQKENI. The V and J ends lost 11 bases and 0 bases respectively, with 13 bases between them. The CDR3 runs to 13 residues. CDR3 amino acids: CAGTGVMNTEAFF. CDR3 DNA sequence: TGTGCCGGCACAGGCGTAATGAACACTGAAGCTTTCTTT.

The chain has TRBV4-1 and TRBJ2-6, with TRBD1 as a possible D gene (6 bases). V was pared by 0 bases and J by 1 base, with 10 bases between. Looked up from germline, CDR1 is MGHRA and CDR2 is YSYEKL. CDR3 size: 17 residues. CDR3 sequence (DNA): TGCGCCAGCAGCCAAGATGAGGGGACATCTGGGGCCAACGTCCTGACTTTC. Protein sequence: CASSQDEGTSGANVLTF.

This clone was observed a single time. The chain links TRBV7-8 to TRBJ1-1; the match to TRBD1 covers 7 bases. With 0 bases clipped from V and 5 bases from J, the junction kept 15 bases outside the gene matches. Germline V gene sequence: CDR1 SGHVS, CDR2 FQNEAQ. The length of the CDR3 is 18 residues. CDR3 DNA: TGTGCCAGCAGCTTAGCGCGGTCTTCTAGAGGGGGCGCGACTGAAGCTTTCTTT. This codes for CASSLARSSRGGATEAFF.

The gene calls are TRBV28 and TRBJ1-5, with 8 bases aligning to TRBD1. Germline V gives CDR1 MDHEN, CDR2 SYDVKM. The length of the CDR3 is 17 residues. Trimming took 1 base from V and 3 from J; bases not matched to a gene: 8. CDR3 sequence (DNA): TGTGCCAGCAGTTTATCCAGGGGGCCATTGCCCAATCAGCCCCAGCATTTT. Protein: CASSLSRGPLPNQPQHF.

The chain combines TRBV15 with TRBJ2-5; the D call may be TRBD1 or TRBD2 (5 bases each). Trimming removed 5 bases from V and 6 bases from J, with 16 bases in between. This CDR3 comprises 14 residues. CDR1 is LNHNV, CDR2 YYDKDF, per germline (reference sequence). In DNA form, the CDR3 reads TGTGCCACCAGCTCCCATTCCGGGACGAAGACCCAGTACTTC. Protein: CATSSHSGTKTQYF.

The chain couples TRBV11-3 to TRBJ2-1, with TRBD2 matching over 8 bases. Trimming took 5 bases from V and 5 from J; bases not matched to a gene: 8. CDR3 length: 15 amino acids. CDR1 and CDR2 (germline): SGHNT, YENEEA. Written as DNA, the CDR3 is TGTGCCAGCAGCCTAGGAACTAGCGGAAACAATGAGCAGTTCTTC. It specifies CASSLGTSGNNEQFF.

The gene calls are TRBV19 and TRBJ2-7, with D hard to call. The germline CDR1 and CDR2 sequences are LNHDA and SQIVND (reference sequence). The length of the CDR3 is 10 residues. The ends were cut back, 8 bases at V and 4 bases at J, with 6 bases in the middle. The CDR3 sequence: CASGEYEQYF. CDR3 sequence (DNA): TGTGCCAGTGGGGAATACGAGCAGTACTTC.

CDR3 amino acids: CASSSGRSYEQYF. DNA of the CDR3: TGTGCCAGCAGTTCTGGCAGGAGCTACGAGCAGTACTTC. The rearrangement joins TRBV27 to TRBJ2-7; no clear D. The V gene's germline CDR1 is MNHEY and CDR2 SMNVEV (reference sequence). Trimming cost V 4 bases and J 3 bases, with 10 bases left between them. The CDR3 spans 13 residues.

This chain uses TRBV6-5 with TRBJ2-1; D is perhaps TRBD1 or TRBD2 (5 bases each). The CDR3 is made up of 13 amino acids. Germline V gene sequence: CDR1 MNHEY, CDR2 SVGAGI. Trimming took 0 bases from V and 6 from J, leaving 6 bases between them. CDR3 sequence (DNA): TGTGCCAGCAGTTACTCGAGGGGCAATGAGCAGTTCTTC. It is translated as CASSYSRGNEQFF.

The V and J genes are TRBV18 and TRBJ1-4; D remains ambiguous. The CDR3 is 15 residues long. From germline, CDR1 is KGHSH and CDR2 LQKENI. The germline V and J ends were trimmed by 2 bases and 8 bases, with 15 bases remaining between them. CDR3 in amino acids: CASSPGPGPEEKLFF. DNA for the CDR3: TGTGCCAGCTCACCAGGCCCAGGCCCGGAGGAAAAACTGTTTTTT. Using reference TRBV18 and TRBJ1-4 for the parts outside the CDR3, the full variable domain is NAGVMQNPRHLVRRRGQEARLRCSPMKGHSHVYWYRQLPEEGLKFMVYLQKENIIDESGMPKERFSAEFPKEGPSILRIQQVVRGDSAAYFCASSPGPGPEEKLFFGSGTQLSVL.

The chain recombines TRBV7-6 with TRBJ2-5; TRBD1 aligns across 9 bases. This CDR3 contains 14 residues. Germline loops: CDR1 SGHVS, CDR2 FNYEAQ. With 5 bases clipped from V and 5 bases from J, the junction kept 6 bases outside the gene matches. The CDR3, as DNA: TGTGCCAGCAGCCACCGGACAGGGGACGAGACCCAGTACTTC. It codes for CASSHRTGDETQYF.

V is TRBV7-8 and J is TRBJ2-1; D is possibly TRBD1 (5 bases). Trimming took 5 bases from V and 2 from J, leaving 10 bases between them. CDR3 length: 14 amino acids. Per the germline V gene, CDR1 is SGHVS and CDR2 is FQNEAQ. In DNA form, the CDR3 reads TGTGCCAGCAGCCAGGGCCATACCTACAATGAGCAGTTCTTC. Its translation: CASSQGHTYNEQFF.

The chain carries TRBV6-5 and TRBJ2-2; D not certain. Germline CDR1 is MNHEY and CDR2 is SVGAGI. With 2 bases removed from V and 7 bases from J, the gap between germline ends came to 5 bases. This CDR3 has 12 amino acids. This CDR3 is CASSYVGGELFF. The CDR3 nucleotides are TGTGCCAGCAGTTACGTTGGCGGGGAGCTGTTTTTT.

The chain links TRBV7-2 to TRBJ2-3; TRBD2 agrees at 8 bases. The CDR3 consists of 15 residues. Unmatched junction bases numbered 6, after V lost 2 bases and J lost 5 bases. Germline V gene lookup returns CDR1 SGHTA and CDR2 FQGNSA. The CDR3 reads CASSLYSGTVDTQYF. CDR3 bases: TGTGCCAGCAGCTTATATAGCGGGACTGTAGATACGCAGTATTTT. The full variable domain, completed using reference TRBV7-2 and TRBJ2-3, is GAGVSQSPSNKVTEKGKDVELRCDPISGHTALYWYRQSLGQGLEFLIYFQGNSAPDKSGLPSDRFSAERTGGSVSTLTIQRTQQEDSAVYLCASSLYSGTVDTQYFGPGTRLTVL.

V gene TRBV19 combines with J gene TRBJ1-5; 9 bases map to TRBD1. The trim removed 4 bases at V and 2 bases at J, leaving 6 bases unmatched. This CDR3 has 16 residues. CDR1 is LNHDA and CDR2 is SQIVND in the germline V gene (reference sequence). The CDR3 nucleotides are TGTGCCAGTAGTAACCAGGGACAGGGTGGCAATCAGCCCCAGCATTTT. Residues: CASSNQGQGGNQPQHF. Full variable domain (rest looked up from reference TRBV19 and TRBJ1-5): DGGITQSPKYLFRKEGQNVTLSCEQNLNHDAMYWYRQDPGQGLRLIYYSQIVNDFQKGDIAEGYSVSREKKESFPLTVTSAQKNPTAFYLCASSNQGQGGNQPQHFGDGTRLSIL.

The chain recombines TRBV11-3 with TRBJ2-1; 8 bases line up with TRBD2. With V trimmed by 5 bases and J by 3 bases, 6 bases remained unmatched. Germline V gene sequence: CDR1 SGHNT, CDR2 YENEEA. The CDR3 runs to 15 residues. The CDR3 DNA reads TGTGCCAGCAGCCTGAGGAGCGGGAGCTACAATGAGCAGTTCTTC. Translating it yields CASSLRSGSYNEQFF.

This rearrangement joins TRBV30 to TRBJ1-3, with TRBD1 matching 9 bases. Germline trimming cut 2 bases from V and 9 bases from J; bases unmatched to any gene: 11. The V gene's germline CDR1 is GTSNPN and CDR2 SVGIG (reference sequence). The CDR3 sequence is 15 residues long. The CDR3 sequence: CAWSPGTGSGGTIYF. The CDR3 coding sequence is TGTGCCTGGAGTCCCGGGACAGGGTCGGGGGGCACCATATATTTT.

This chain links TRBV4-2 with TRBJ2-6, with TRBD2 matching 11 bases. CDR3 length: 19 amino acids. The V gene end was trimmed by 0 bases and the J gene end by 2 bases; junction bases not matched to a gene: 6. The germline gives CDR1 LGHNA, CDR2 YNFKEQ. In DNA form, the CDR3 reads TGTGCCAGCAGCCAAGATCGGCTAGCGGGAGGAACTGGGGCCAACGTCCTGACTTTC. Residues: CASSQDRLAGGTGANVLTF.

This clone came up once. V usage is TRBV6-5 and J usage is TRBJ2-3; no clear D. The V and J ends lost 5 bases and 0 bases respectively, with 9 bases between them. Germline CDR1 reads MNHEY; CDR2 reads SVGAGI. The CDR3 has 14 residues. CDR3 nucleotide sequence: TGTGCCAGCAGTACCCAACCTAGCACAGATACGCAGTATTTT. Residues: CASSTQPSTDTQYF.

The chain uses TRBV27 and TRBJ2-7; no clear D gene. The CDR3 contains 15 residues. Germline lookup yields CDR1 MNHEY and CDR2 SMNVEV (reference sequence). Trimming removed 5 bases from V and 5 bases from J, with 19 bases in between. Written as DNA, the CDR3 is TGTGCCAGCAGTCCCACTCCTAGGAAGGCTGACGAGCAGTACTTC. Encoded protein: CASSPTPRKADEQYF.

This clone was detected once. This chain joins TRBV12-2 and TRBJ2-2; the D call of TRBD2 is as the table states it, not checked on the DNA. TRBV12-2 is a listed pseudogene. The CDR3 has 20 residues. This chain's CDR3 is CASRPTSGTSGFSNTGELFF. CDR3 nucleotide sequence: TGTGCAAGTCGCCCAACGTCCGGGACTAGCGGGTTCTCGAACACCGGGGAGCTGTTTTTT.

CDR3 amino acids: CASSLLRFHEQYF. CDR3 DNA sequence: TGTGCCAGCAGTCTTCTTCGATTCCACGAGCAGTACTTC. The chain couples TRBV27 to TRBJ2-7; D ambiguous. V lost 5 bases and J 5 bases, leaving 13 bases between the germline ends. The CDR3 is 13 residues long. Germline-derived CDR1 and CDR2 are MNHEY and SMNVEV (reference sequence).

Here the CDR3 reads CASSYSVGGSEHF. CDR3 sequence (DNA): TGTGCCAGCAGTTACTCGGTCGGGGGGTCGGAGCATTTT. The chain carries TRBV6-6 and TRBJ1-5; possibly TRBD1 for D (5 bases). This CDR3 has 13 residues. Per germline, CDR1 MNHNY and CDR2 SVGAGI (reference sequence). V lost 0 bases and J lost 14, with 14 bases in between.

This clone was found a few times. V is TRBV21-1 and J is TRBJ2-7. TRBV21-1 is annotated as a pseudogene. The CDR3 has 8 residues. The chain's CDR3 is CASRRRYF. The CDR3, as DNA: TGTGCCAGCAGACGACGGTACTTC.

V gene TRBV18 combines with J gene TRBJ2-1; TRBD2 agrees at 10 bases. Unmatched junction bases numbered 11, after V lost 1 base and J lost 5 bases. CDR1 KGHSH and CDR2 LQKENI come from the germline V gene. This CDR3 spans 18 amino acids. In DNA form, the CDR3 reads TGTGCCAGCTCACCACGGGGAGTTGGCCTAGCGGGAGACAATGAGCAGTTCTTC. Its translation is CASSPRGVGLAGDNEQFF.